A selection of T cell receptor beta chains follows, all from one sample in a study of blood T cell repertoires in COVID-19. Produced via immunoSEQ multiplex PCR; TCRdb's table is partial and in-frame only. The sample gives roughly 250,000 clones, roughly 84% of which show up once; 1.5% to 1.7% is in the top ten. The sequenced material came from peripheral blood. Source of these receptors: a woman in her thirties or forties who had recovered from COVID-19. The CDR3 runs from the conserved cysteine through the conserved F or W. D genes are given only for firm matches. Rows give clone size only sometimes, using once, few, many, or a class for an expanded clone.

CDR3 length: 16
D gene: -
V gene: TRBV2
J gene: TRBJ2-2
clone size: -
CDR3 DNA: TGTGCCAGCAGTGGACTTCCGGGACAGAACACCGGGGAGCTGTTTTTT
CDR3 protein: CASSGLPGQNTGELFF

CDR3 length: 15
D gene: -
V gene: TRBV6-1
J gene: TRBJ1-5
clone size: -
CDR3 DNA: TGTGCCAGCAGTGAAACGCTCGGTAGCAATCAGCCCCAGCATTTT
CDR3 protein: CASSETLGSNQPQHF

CDR3 length: 11
D gene: -
V gene: TRBV20-1
J gene: TRBJ2-7
clone size: -
CDR3 DNA: TGCAGTGCCCCGAGCGGCTACGAGCAGTACTTC
CDR3 protein: CSAPSGYEQYF

CDR3 length: 17
D gene: TRBD2
V gene: TRBV11-2
J gene: TRBJ2-1
clone size: -
CDR3 DNA: TGTGCCAGCAGCCGGCGGACTAGCGGGGTTATAGGCAATGAGCAGTTCTTC
CDR3 protein: CASSRRTSGVIGNEQFF

CDR3 length: 13
D gene: TRBD1
V gene: TRBV12-3/TRBV12-4
J gene: TRBJ1-3
clone size: -
CDR3 DNA: TGTGCCAGCAGTTCCGACAGGGGGGACACCATATATTTT
CDR3 protein: CASSSDRGDTIYF

CDR3 length: 15
D gene: TRBD1
V gene: TRBV30
J gene: TRBJ2-5
clone size: -
CDR3 DNA: TGTGCCTGGAGTGTCGTCCCGGGACAGAAAGAGACCCAGTACTTC
CDR3 protein: CAWSVVPGQKETQYF

CDR3 length: 13
D gene: -
V gene: TRBV18
J gene: TRBJ1-6
clone size: -
CDR3 DNA: TGTGCCAGCTCACTGCAGGGGTCGTCACCCCTCCACTTT
CDR3 protein: CASSLQGSSPLHF

CDR3 length: 14
D gene: -
V gene: TRBV24-1
J gene: TRBJ1-2
clone size: -
CDR3 DNA: TGTGCCACCAGTGCAGGGGAACCACTCTATGGCTACACCTTC
CDR3 protein: CATSAGEPLYGYTF

CDR3 length: 14
D gene: -
V gene: TRBV11-1
J gene: TRBJ2-7
clone size: -
CDR3 DNA: TGTGCCAGCAGCTTAGCCGGGACTTCTTACGAGCAGTACTTC
CDR3 protein: CASSLAGTSYEQYF

CDR3 length: 13
D gene: -
V gene: TRBV13
J gene: TRBJ2-3
clone size: once
CDR3 DNA: TGTGCCAGCAGCACGCGGGGCGCGGATACGCAGTATTTT
CDR3 protein: CASSTRGADTQYF

CDR3 length: 16
D gene: -
V gene: TRBV9
J gene: TRBJ2-3
clone size: -
CDR3 DNA: TGTGCCAGCAGCGCTCTACAGGGCTTTAGCACAGATACGCAGTATTTT
CDR3 protein: CASSALQGFSTDTQYF

CDR3 length: 14
D gene: TRBD1
V gene: TRBV24-1
J gene: TRBJ1-2
clone size: -
CDR3 DNA: TGTGCCACCAGTGATTCAGGACAGGGTTATGGCTACACCTTC
CDR3 protein: CATSDSGQGYGYTF

CDR3 length: 16
D gene: -
V gene: TRBV9
J gene: TRBJ2-7
clone size: -
CDR3 DNA: TGTGCCAGCAGCGTAGGGTACCTGGACGGGAACTACGAGCAGTACTTC
CDR3 protein: CASSVGYLDGNYEQYF

CDR3 length: 14
D gene: TRBD2
V gene: TRBV7-8
J gene: TRBJ2-7
clone size: -
CDR3 DNA: TGTGCCAGCAGCGAGGCTAGCGGAGGCTACGAGCAGTACTTC
CDR3 protein: CASSEASGGYEQYF

CDR3 length: 11
D gene: -
V gene: TRBV6-6
J gene: TRBJ1-2
clone size: -
CDR3 DNA: TGTGCCAGCAGTCGGACATATGGCTACACCTTC
CDR3 protein: CASSRTYGYTF

CDR3 length: 16
D gene: TRBD1
V gene: TRBV5-1
J gene: TRBJ1-3
clone size: -
CDR3 DNA: TGCGCCAGCAGCTTGGGGGACAGGGTTCTTGGAAACACCATATATTTT
CDR3 protein: CASSLGDRVLGNTIYF

CDR3 length: 17
D gene: -
V gene: TRBV5-1
J gene: TRBJ1-1
clone size: once
CDR3 DNA: TGCGCCAGCAGCTCACAGCGAGGGACAAGAATGAACACTGAAGCTTTCTTT
CDR3 protein: CASSSQRGTRMNTEAFF

CDR3 length: 18
D gene: -
V gene: TRBV15
J gene: TRBJ1-6
clone size: -
CDR3 DNA: TGTGCCACCAGCAGAGATCGAACAGGGACCGTGTATAATTCACCCCTCCACTTT
CDR3 protein: CATSRDRTGTVYNSPLHF

CDR3 length: 14
D gene: -
V gene: TRBV7-2
J gene: TRBJ2-3
clone size: -
CDR3 DNA: TGTGCCAGCAGCTTAGAGTGGGGGGCAGATACGCAGTATTTT
CDR3 protein: CASSLEWGADTQYF

CDR3 length: 16
D gene: TRBD2
V gene: TRBV2
J gene: TRBJ2-5
clone size: -
CDR3 DNA: TGTGCCAGCAGTGTCACGGCGGGGGGACCACAAGAGACCCAGTACTTC
CDR3 protein: CASSVTAGGPQETQYF

CDR3 length: 12
D gene: TRBD2
V gene: TRBV27
J gene: TRBJ2-1
clone size: once
CDR3 DNA: TGTGCTAGCGGGGAGCCCTACAATGAGCAGTTCTTC
CDR3 protein: CASGEPYNEQFF

CDR3 length: 14
D gene: -
V gene: TRBV7-9
J gene: TRBJ1-1
clone size: -
CDR3 DNA: TGTGCCAGCAGCGCCGGGACATTAGACACTGAAGCTTTCTTT
CDR3 protein: CASSAGTLDTEAFF

CDR3 length: 15
D gene: -
V gene: TRBV6-5
J gene: TRBJ2-7
clone size: -
CDR3 DNA: TGTGCCAGCAGTAGATTAGCGGCGGGCGTCTACGAGCAGTACTTC
CDR3 protein: CASSRLAAGVYEQYF

CDR3 length: 13
D gene: -
V gene: TRBV10-2
J gene: TRBJ1-1
clone size: -
CDR3 DNA: TGCGCCAGCACAAGCGTGAAGTATACTGAAGCTTTCTTT
CDR3 protein: CASTSVKYTEAFF

CDR3 length: 14
D gene: -
V gene: TRBV11-1
J gene: TRBJ2-5
clone size: -
CDR3 DNA: TGTGCCAGCAGCTTAGGAGCAGGCCAAGAGACCCAGTACTTC
CDR3 protein: CASSLGAGQETQYF

CDR3 length: 14
D gene: TRBD1
V gene: TRBV29-1
J gene: TRBJ2-1
clone size: -
CDR3 DNA: TGCAGCGGAACGACAGGGGACGGGCACAATGAGCAGTTCTTC
CDR3 protein: CSGTTGDGHNEQFF

CDR3 length: 13
D gene: -
V gene: TRBV5-1
J gene: TRBJ1-3
clone size: few
CDR3 DNA: TGCGCCAGCACTCGAGGCTCTGGAAACACCATATATTTT
CDR3 protein: CASTRGSGNTIYF

CDR3 length: 16
D gene: TRBD2
V gene: TRBV5-1
J gene: TRBJ2-7
clone size: -
CDR3 DNA: TGCGCCAGCAGCTTCGATGGGTCCCGCGGGGGGTACGAGCAGTACTTC
CDR3 protein: CASSFDGSRGGYEQYF

CDR3 length: 16
D gene: TRBD2
V gene: TRBV28
J gene: TRBJ2-5
clone size: -
CDR3 DNA: TGTGCCAGCAGTTTAGGGACTAGCGGGGCCCAAGAGACCCAGTACTTC
CDR3 protein: CASSLGTSGAQETQYF

CDR3 length: 16
D gene: -
V gene: TRBV5-1
J gene: TRBJ1-3
clone size: -
CDR3 DNA: TGCGCCAGCAGCCCCCAGGGATTGGGCTCTGGAAACACCATATATTTT
CDR3 protein: CASSPQGLGSGNTIYF

CDR3 length: 15
D gene: TRBD2
V gene: TRBV30
J gene: TRBJ2-3
clone size: -
CDR3 DNA: TGTGCCTGGAGTGTAGGTAGCGGGGTCAGGGATACGCAGTATTTT
CDR3 protein: CAWSVGSGVRDTQYF

CDR3 length: 14
D gene: -
V gene: TRBV7-9
J gene: TRBJ1-2
clone size: -
CDR3 DNA: TGTGCCAGCAGCTTAGAATGGGAGAACTATGGCTACACCTTC
CDR3 protein: CASSLEWENYGYTF

CDR3 length: 13
D gene: TRBD1
V gene: TRBV10-2
J gene: TRBJ2-7
clone size: -
CDR3 DNA: TGCGCCAGCAAGGGACAGGGGGCGTACGAGCAGTACTTC
CDR3 protein: CASKGQGAYEQYF

CDR3 length: 18
D gene: -
V gene: TRBV21-1
J gene: TRBJ2-1
clone size: few
CDR3 DNA: TGTGCCAGCAGCAAAGTTGCGGGGGGCGGTAGCTCCTACAATGAGCAGTTCTTC
CDR3 protein: CASSKVAGGGSSYNEQFF

CDR3 length: 16
D gene: TRBD1
V gene: TRBV5-4
J gene: TRBJ2-3
clone size: -
CDR3 DNA: TGTGCCAGCAGCTTGGTGGCGACAGGGGGGGGAGATACGCAGTATTTT
CDR3 protein: CASSLVATGGGDTQYF

CDR3 length: 15
D gene: -
V gene: TRBV19
J gene: TRBJ1-1
clone size: -
CDR3 DNA: TGTGCCAGTAGTGGCCCGGGATGGGGGAACACTGAAGCTTTCTTT
CDR3 protein: CASSGPGWGNTEAFF

CDR3 length: 16
D gene: -
V gene: TRBV21-1
J gene: TRBJ1-5
clone size: -
CDR3 DNA: TGTGCCAGCAGCATCACTCAGGACAGGGGGTATCAGCCCCAGCATTTT
CDR3 protein: CASSITQDRGYQPQHF

CDR3 length: 14
D gene: TRBD1
V gene: TRBV6-5
J gene: TRBJ1-1
clone size: -
CDR3 DNA: TGTGCCAGCATCGCGGACAGGGGGCTGCCTGAAGCTTTCTTT
CDR3 protein: CASIADRGLPEAFF

CDR3 length: 14
D gene: TRBD2
V gene: TRBV6-5
J gene: TRBJ2-1
clone size: -
CDR3 DNA: TGTGCCACTACAAAGCGGGGTAAATACAATGAGCAGTTCTTC
CDR3 protein: CATTKRGKYNEQFF

CDR3 length: 13
D gene: -
V gene: TRBV27
J gene: TRBJ2-2
clone size: -
CDR3 DNA: TGTGCCAGCAGACAGGGAGTTACGGGGGAGCTGTTTTTT
CDR3 protein: CASRQGVTGELFF

CDR3 length: 15
D gene: -
V gene: TRBV5-1
J gene: TRBJ2-2
clone size: once
CDR3 DNA: TGCGCCAGCAGCTTGCGGGGGTCGAACACCGGGGAGCTGTTTTTT
CDR3 protein: CASSLRGSNTGELFF

CDR3 length: 14
D gene: TRBD2
V gene: TRBV25-1
J gene: TRBJ2-5
clone size: -
CDR3 DNA: TGTGCCAGCAGTGGAGCGGGGGGGCACGGGACCCAGTACTTC
CDR3 protein: CASSGAGGHGTQYF

CDR3 length: 14
D gene: -
V gene: TRBV28
J gene: TRBJ1-2
clone size: once
CDR3 DNA: TGTGCCAGCAGTTCCCCGACAGTGCCCTCTGGCTACACCTTC
CDR3 protein: CASSSPTVPSGYTF

CDR3 length: 15
D gene: -
V gene: TRBV27
J gene: TRBJ1-5
clone size: few
CDR3 DNA: TGTGCCAGCACCCCCCGGGGAGATAGCAATCAGCCCCAGCATTTT
CDR3 protein: CASTPRGDSNQPQHF

CDR3 length: 18
D gene: TRBD2
V gene: TRBV13
J gene: TRBJ2-1
clone size: -
CDR3 DNA: TGTGCCAGCAGCCCAGACGGGGAATCGCGTGGGGGGGGCAATGAGCAGTTCTTC
CDR3 protein: CASSPDGESRGGGNEQFF

CDR3 length: 14
D gene: -
V gene: TRBV9
J gene: TRBJ2-5
clone size: once
CDR3 DNA: TGTGCCAGCAGCCCAACGGGACTCCAAGAGACCCAGTACTTC
CDR3 protein: CASSPTGLQETQYF

CDR3 length: 18
D gene: TRBD2
V gene: TRBV3-1/TRBV3-2
J gene: TRBJ2-2
clone size: -
CDR3 DNA: TGTGCCAGCAGCCCCCTCTTGCGAGCGGGGGGGTTTTCCGGGGAGCTGTTTTTT
CDR3 protein: CASSPLLRAGGFSGELFF

CDR3 length: 16
D gene: TRBD1
V gene: TRBV28
J gene: TRBJ2-7
clone size: once
CDR3 DNA: TGTGCCAGCAGTTCCGTCCGGGACAGGGTAGGCTACGAGCAGTACTTC
CDR3 protein: CASSSVRDRVGYEQYF

CDR3 length: 15
D gene: TRBD2
V gene: TRBV19
J gene: TRBJ2-5
clone size: -
CDR3 DNA: TGTGCCAGTAGTGGACTAGCGGGGCTCCAAGAGACCCAGTACTTC
CDR3 protein: CASSGLAGLQETQYF

CDR3 length: 14
D gene: TRBD1
V gene: TRBV10-3
J gene: TRBJ2-3
clone size: few
CDR3 DNA: TGTGCCATCAGGTCGACGACAGGGACAGATACGCAGTATTTT
CDR3 protein: CAIRSTTGTDTQYF

CDR3 length: 17
D gene: -
V gene: TRBV4-1
J gene: TRBJ2-7
clone size: -
CDR3 DNA: TGCGCCAGCAGCCAGATTAGAGATACAGGGAAACTCTACGAGCAGTACTTC
CDR3 protein: CASSQIRDTGKLYEQYF

CDR3 length: 12
D gene: TRBD1
V gene: TRBV29-1
J gene: TRBJ1-2
clone size: -
CDR3 DNA: TGCAGCGTCGGGGACAGGGTGGTTGGCTACACCTTC
CDR3 protein: CSVGDRVVGYTF